The 12 T cell receptor beta chains given below trace back to one sample, sequenced in a study of follicular helper T cells after annual influenza vaccination. Profiled with immunoSEQ multiplex PCR; TCRdb holds only in-frame clones, not every one. The sample shows about 10,000 clones, approximately 80% of them seen only once. Time point meaning: 2015-2016 season, 7 days after influenza vaccination. Source: CXCR5+ CD38- circulating T follicular helper cells from blood, taken 7 days after influenza vaccination. Subset: circulating Tfh, non-naive CD4+CXCR5+PD-1+ (ICOS+CD38+ or ICOS-CD38-). Source of these receptors: an adult who received the influenza vaccine.

This clone was counted between two and nine times. The chain combines TRBV5-1 with TRBJ2-7, with D perhaps matching TRBD1 (6 bases). The V and J ends lost 1 base and 3 bases respectively, with 11 bases between them. The length of the CDR3 is 14 residues. Germline V gives CDR1 SGHRS, CDR2 YFSETQ. DNA for the CDR3: TGCGCCAGCAGCTTGCAGGGGCTAGGCTACGAGCAGTACTTC. This encodes CASSLQGLGYEQYF.

The chain employs TRBV19 and TRBJ2-1, with D perhaps matching TRBD2 (7 bases). Germline V lookup: CDR1 LNHDA, CDR2 SQIVND (reference sequence). This CDR3 has 17 amino acids. V dropped 3 bases and J dropped 8 bases, with 23 bases sitting between them. The CDR3 reads CASSIISSGGPLDEQFF. CDR3 DNA: TGTGCCAGTAGTATTATCAGTTCGGGGGGCCCTTTGGATGAGCAGTTCTTC.

The chain links TRBV6-6 to TRBJ1-3, with 11 bases fitting TRBD1. The CDR3 contains 16 residues. V was clipped by 0 bases and J by 6 bases; unmatched bases: 4. From germline, CDR1 is MNHNY and CDR2 SVGAGI (reference sequence). The CDR3 is CASSYSIGQGANTIYF. CDR3 in DNA: TGTGCCAGCAGTTACTCGATCGGACAGGGGGCAAACACCATATATTTT.

This clone has just a few counts. The chain couples TRBV7-9 to TRBJ1-5; no clear D gene. This CDR3 contains 12 residues. Germline CDR1 and CDR2: SEHNR and FQNEAQ (reference sequence). V shed 5 bases and J shed 3 bases, with 5 bases lying between them. The CDR3 DNA is TGTGCCAGCAGCGGCAACAATCAGCCCCAGCATTTT. Protein: CASSGNNQPQHF.

The V call is TRBV15, the J call TRBJ1-2; D may be TRBD1 (6 bases). This CDR3 comprises 13 residues. Germline CDR1 is LNHNV and CDR2 is YYDKDF (reference sequence). V was cut by 4 bases and J by 3 bases, with 9 bases left in between. The CDR3 nucleotides read TGTGCCACCAGCAAGGGGGTTGACTATGGCTACACCTTC. Residues: CATSKGVDYGYTF.

As DNA, the CDR3 is TGTGCCAGCAGTGAGCCAGGGTATGGCTACACCTTC. It codes for CASSEPGYGYTF. V gene TRBV2 combines with J gene TRBJ1-2; possible D gene TRBD1, 5 bases. This CDR3 is built from 12 residues. Germline CDR1 and CDR2: SNHLY and FYNNEI. V was shortened by 3 bases and J by 5 bases, with 7 bases between the two germline ends.

The chain is built from TRBV6-5 and TRBJ1-3; unclear D gene. V was trimmed by 7 bases and J by 0 bases, leaving 7 bases between them. The CDR3 is 13 amino acids. The germline CDR1 and CDR2 sequences are MNHEY and SVGAGI. CDR3 sequence (DNA): TGTGCCAGCATTGGCTTCTCTGGAAACACCATATATTTT. Translated, it gives CASIGFSGNTIYF.

The chain recombines TRBV9 with TRBJ1-3, with no clear D. Germline V gene lookup returns CDR1 SGDLS and CDR2 YYNGEE. The CDR3 loop spans 15 amino acids. V was pared by 2 bases and J by 7 bases, with 16 bases between. CDR3 loop: CASSVGGSDVNTIYF. Here the CDR3 DNA reads TGTGCCAGCAGCGTTGGTGGCAGCGACGTCAACACCATATATTTT.

The genes are TRBV30 and TRBJ1-1, with D tentatively TRBD1 (6 bases). CDR1 is GTSNPN, CDR2 SVGIG, per germline (reference sequence). Between the trimmed V and J ends, which lost 1 base and 4 bases, there was a span of 10 bases. CDR3 length: 13 residues. CDR3 sequence (DNA): TGTGCCTGGAGTGGGGGGCTGGGCACTGAAGCTTTCTTT. Its translation is CAWSGGLGTEAFF.

The chain uses TRBV5-1 and TRBJ2-2, with TRBD2 matching 9 bases. The CDR3 sequence is 16 residues long. V lost 5 bases, J lost 3 bases, and 8 bases stayed unmatched. In germline, CDR1 is SGHRS, CDR2 YFSETQ. The CDR3 protein is CASSLSGGIDTGELFF. The DNA for the CDR3 is TGCGCCAGCAGTTTGAGCGGGGGGATCGACACCGGGGAGCTGTTTTTT.

This chain joins TRBV6-6 and TRBJ1-2, with TRBD1 matching over 7 bases. Trimming cost V 6 bases and J 3 bases; bases outside gene matches: 10. The CDR3 loop spans 15 amino acids. Germline V gene sequence: CDR1 MNHNY, CDR2 SVGAGI (reference sequence). The CDR3 loop is CASSFPTGAYYGYTF. CDR3 sequence (DNA): TGTGCCAGCAGCTTTCCTACAGGGGCCTACTATGGCTACACCTTC.

This clone was observed a single time. J is TRBJ1-1 and V is TRBV19, with unresolved D. The CDR3 totals 14 residues. In germline, CDR1 is LNHDA, CDR2 SQIVND (reference sequence). Between the trimmed V and J ends, which lost 4 bases and 5 bases, there was a span of 14 bases. Here the CDR3 reads CASSTARDWTEAFF. DNA for the CDR3: TGTGCCAGTAGTACCGCGAGGGATTGGACTGAAGCTTTCTTT.